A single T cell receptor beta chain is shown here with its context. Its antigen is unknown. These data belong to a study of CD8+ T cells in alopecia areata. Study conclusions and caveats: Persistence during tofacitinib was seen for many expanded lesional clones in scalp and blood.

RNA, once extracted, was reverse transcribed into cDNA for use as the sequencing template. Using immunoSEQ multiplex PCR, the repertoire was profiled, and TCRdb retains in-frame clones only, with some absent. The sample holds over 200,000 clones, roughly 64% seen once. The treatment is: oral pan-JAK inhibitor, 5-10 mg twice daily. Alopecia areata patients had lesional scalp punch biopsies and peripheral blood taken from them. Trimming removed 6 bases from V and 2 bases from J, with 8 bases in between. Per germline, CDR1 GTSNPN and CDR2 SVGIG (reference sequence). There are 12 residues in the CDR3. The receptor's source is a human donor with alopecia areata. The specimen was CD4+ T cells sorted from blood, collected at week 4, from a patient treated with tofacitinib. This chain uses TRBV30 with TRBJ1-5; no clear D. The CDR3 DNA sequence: TGTGCCTGTAAAGATGGCAATCAGCCCCAGCATTTT. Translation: CACKDGNQPQHF.